These 7 T cell receptor beta chains share one sample of origin, sequenced in a study of technical replicates of blood from a few donors. Only in-frame clones appear in the TCRdb table, and some are missing; sequencing was by immunoSEQ multiplex PCR. The sample lists 90,000 or so clones; 85% to 95% were seen once. The specimen was T cells isolated from PBMCs. The receptors originated from a human donor in good health.

The J gene is TRBJ1-1, the V gene TRBV6-5, with TRBD1 as a possible D gene (5 bases). The germline V gene encodes CDR1 MNHEY and CDR2 SVGAGI. V gave up 6 bases and J gave up 11 bases, with 16 bases separating them. The length of the CDR3 is 12 residues. The CDR3: CASRPRGGVAFF. The CDR3 DNA reads TGTGCCAGCAGACCCCGGGGGGGAGTGGCTTTCTTT.

This chain uses TRBV7-2 with TRBJ2-7; D unclear. Germline CDR1 is SGHTA and CDR2 is FQGNSA. V was shortened by 3 bases and J by 0 bases, with 6 bases between the two germline ends. The CDR3 covers 13 residues. CDR3 nucleotide sequence: TGTGCCAGCAGCTTTACGCGCTCCTACGAGCAGTACTTC. As protein: CASSFTRSYEQYF. The full variable domain, completed using reference TRBV7-2 and TRBJ2-7, is GAGVSQSPSNKVTEKGKDVELRCDPISGHTALYWYRQSLGQGLEFLIYFQGNSAPDKSGLPSDRFSAERTGGSVSTLTIQRTQQEDSAVYLCASSFTRSYEQYFGPGTRLTVT.

This clone was observed a handful of times. CDR3 sequence: CASSLWGDSRYGYTF. The CDR3 bases are TGTGCCAGCAGCCTCTGGGGGGACTCCCGCTATGGCTACACCTTC. The V and J genes are TRBV5-6 and TRBJ1-2; D is perhaps TRBD1 (5 bases). V was pared by 4 bases and J by 4 bases, with 17 bases between. The CDR3 runs to 15 residues. CDR1 is SGHDT and CDR2 is YYEEEE in the germline V gene.

This chain joins TRBV30 and TRBJ2-1; no clear D. V lost 1 base, J lost 12 bases, and 13 bases lay in between. Germline-derived CDR1 and CDR2 are GTSNPN and SVGIG (reference sequence). This CDR3 is 12 amino acids long. The CDR3, as DNA: TGTGCCTGGAGTGGGCTTAGCCCGGTGCAGTTCTTC. It codes for CAWSGLSPVQFF.

The chain is built from TRBV13 and TRBJ1-2; 12 nucleotides align to TRBD1. The CDR3 has 16 residues. In germline, CDR1 is PRHDT, CDR2 FYEKMQ (reference sequence). V gave up 0 bases and J gave up 8 bases; unmatched junction bases: 7. The CDR3 bases are TGTGCCAGCAGCTTAGGCGGGACAGGGGGCGCGGGAGGCTACACCTTC. Protein product: CASSLGGTGGAGGYTF.

This chain connects TRBV11-3 to TRBJ2-7, with D possibly being TRBD2 (5 bases). With 0 bases removed from V and 2 bases from J, the gap between germline ends came to 8 bases. The CDR3 length is 14 residues. The germline V gene has CDR1 SGHNT and CDR2 YENEEA. As DNA, the CDR3 is TGTGCCAGCAGCTTAGATCGGGGTCCCTACGAGCAGTACTTC. This translates into CASSLDRGPYEQYF.

V gene TRBV2 combines with J gene TRBJ2-2; 10 nucleotides align to TRBD2. The CDR3 totals 15 residues. Germline-derived CDR1 and CDR2 are SNHLY and FYNNEI. Trimming at V came to 4 bases and at J to 6 bases, leaving 5 bases not matched to a gene. The CDR3 nucleotides read TGTGCCAGCAGTGCAGCTAGCGGGAGTGCCGGGGAGCTGTTTTTT. Translating gives CASSAASGSAGELFF.